This T cell receptor beta chain was sequenced during a study of technical replicates of blood from a handful of donors. Profiling relied on immunoSEQ multiplex PCR, and the TCRdb table lists in-frame clones only, not all of them. The sample holds about 84,000 clones, 97% seen once. In the case of this clone: The sample carries other DNA sequences with the same CDR3.

This CDR3 comprises 11 residues. Trimming removed 4 bases at V and 0 bases at J, with 3 bases between. The V gene's germline CDR1 is SQVTM and CDR2 ANQGSEA. The chain combines TRBV29-1 with TRBJ1-1; no definite D call. Sequencing input: T cells isolated from PBMCs. The sequence derives from a human donor in good health. The CDR3 DNA is TGCAGCGTTGTTATGAACACTGAAGCTTTCTTT. It yields the protein CSVVMNTEAFF.